The 32 T cell receptor beta chains in this list originate from one sample, sequenced in a study of blood T cell repertoires in COVID-19. TCRdb's table, derived via immunoSEQ multiplex PCR, lists solely in-frame clones and lacks some. The sample has fewer than 150,000 clones, more than 80% seen once. Sample: peripheral blood. Receptors originate from a woman of 80 years or more with acute or convalescent COVID-19.

The chain couples TRBV7-2 to TRBJ2-3, with TRBD2 identical over 12 bases. V lost 4 bases, J lost 0 bases, and 2 bases stayed unmatched. CDR1 is SGHTA, CDR2 FQGNSA, per germline. The CDR3 contains 16 residues. The CDR3 DNA reads TGTGCCAGCAGCTCGCTAGCGGGGGGGAGCACAGATACGCAGTATTTT. Amino acids: CASSSLAGGSTDTQYF.

The chain uses TRBV30 and TRBJ1-4, with a weak D call TRBD1 (5 bases). The germline CDR1 and CDR2 sequences are GTSNPN and SVGIG (reference sequence). The CDR3 extends over 15 amino acids. Trimming took off 1 base at V and 0 bases at J, with 9 bases between the two ends. In nucleotides, the CDR3 is TGTGCCTGGAGTGCACAGGTTGCAACTAATGAAAAACTGTTTTTT. Amino acid sequence: CAWSAQVATNEKLFF. Looking up the rest from reference TRBV30 and TRBJ1-4 gives the full variable domain: SQTIHQWPATLVQPVGSPLSLECTVEGTSNPNLYWYRQAAGRGLQLLFYSVGIGQISSEVPQNLSASRPQDRQFILSSKKLLLSDSGFYLCAWSAQVATNEKLFFGSGTQLSVL.

The J gene is TRBJ1-3, the V gene TRBV19; 7 bases agree with TRBD1. Germline V gene sequence: CDR1 LNHDA, CDR2 SQIVND (reference sequence). The trim removed 3 bases at V and 0 bases at J, leaving 8 bases unmatched. The CDR3 runs to 17 residues. The CDR3, as DNA: TGTGCCAGTAGTATCAACAGACAGGGATTCTCTGGAAACACCATATATTTT. This codes for CASSINRQGFSGNTIYF.

The gene calls are TRBV6-2 or TRBV6-3 and TRBJ2-2, with D possibly TRBD2 on 6 matching bases. V lost 5 bases and J 2 bases, leaving 15 bases between the germline ends. The CDR3 extends over 16 amino acids. Germline CDR1 is MNHEY and CDR2 is SVGEGT. DNA of the CDR3: TGTGCCAGCAGTGCCCGACTAGGGACCAACACCGGGGAGCTGTTTTTT. Protein product: CASSARLGTNTGELFF.

This chain uses TRBV5-4 with TRBJ1-2, with D uncertain. The CDR3 loop spans 14 amino acids. V lost 1 base to trimming and J lost 4 bases, with 11 bases between them. Germline CDR1 SGHNT, CDR2 YYREEE (reference sequence). The CDR3 spells CASSLSGRSYGYTF. CDR3 nucleotides: TGTGCCAGCAGCTTGTCGGGGAGGTCCTATGGCTACACCTTC.

This clone has only one observation. The chain has TRBV7-2 and TRBJ1-1, with no clear D. The V gene's germline CDR1 is SGHTA and CDR2 FQGNSA. The CDR3 spans 13 residues. V was shortened by 5 bases and J by 4 bases, with 11 bases between the two germline ends. The CDR3 protein is CASSMGRSTEAFF. CDR3 coding DNA: TGTGCCAGCAGCATGGGGAGGAGCACTGAAGCTTTCTTT.

CDR3 DNA sequence: TGTGCCAGCAGCACTCAGGGGGCTCGTTACAATGAGCAGTTCTTC. This sequence encodes CASSTQGARYNEQFF. The chain joins TRBV11-2 to TRBJ2-1; 8 nucleotides align to TRBD1. The CDR3 is made up of 15 amino acids. V was clipped by 5 bases and J by 4 bases; unmatched bases: 7. Per germline, CDR1 SGHAT and CDR2 FQNNGV.

The chain is built from TRBV18 and TRBJ1-1, with 9 nucleotides matching TRBD1. Germline V CDR1 and CDR2: KGHSH, LQKENI. The CDR3 consists of 17 residues. Trimming at V came to 6 bases and at J to 7 bases, leaving 18 bases not matched to a gene. The CDR3 DNA reads TGTGCCAGCTCTCTCTCCCTTACCGGGACAGGGATTATTGAAGCTTTCTTT. Protein: CASSLSLTGTGIIEAFF. The whole variable domain, remainder taken from reference TRBV18 and TRBJ1-1, is NAGVMQNPRHLVRRRGQEARLRCSPMKGHSHVYWYRQLPEEGLKFMVYLQKENIIDESGMPKERFSAEFPKEGPSILRIQQVVRGDSAAYFCASSLSLTGTGIIEAFFGQGTRLTVV.

The chain carries TRBV7-9 and TRBJ1-1; D not resolved. V lost 5 bases and J 3 bases, leaving 4 bases between the germline ends. The CDR3 consists of 11 residues. Germline CDR1 SEHNR, CDR2 FQNEAQ (reference sequence). CDR3 amino acids: CASSPYTEAFF. The CDR3 DNA sequence: TGTGCCAGCAGCCCGTACACTGAAGCTTTCTTT.

This clone was picked up one time. The V and J genes are TRBV7-2 and TRBJ1-5, with 7 bases identical to TRBD1. The germline CDR1 and CDR2 sequences are SGHTA and FQGNSA. The CDR3 is 15 amino acids. Germline trimming cut 6 bases from V and 3 bases from J; bases unmatched to any gene: 8. CDR3 DNA: TGTGCCAGCAGTTACCAACAGGGGTTCAATCAGCCCCAGCATTTT. Amino acid sequence: CASSYQQGFNQPQHF. Full variable domain (missing parts from reference TRBV7-2 and TRBJ1-5): GAGVSQSPSNKVTEKGKDVELRCDPISGHTALYWYRQSLGQGLEFLIYFQGNSAPDKSGLPSDRFSAERTGGSVSTLTIQRTQQEDSAVYLCASSYQQGFNQPQHFGDGTRLSIL.

The chain is built from TRBV6-1 and TRBJ1-5; D not resolved. The germline V and J ends were trimmed by 1 base and 3 bases, with 4 bases remaining between them. The CDR3 covers 13 residues. The V gene's germline CDR1 is MNHNS and CDR2 SASEGT. Here the CDR3 reads CASSEGHNQPQHF. CDR3 DNA sequence: TGTGCCAGCAGTGAAGGGCACAATCAGCCCCAGCATTTT.

The count of this clone is one. This chain joins TRBV2 and TRBJ2-3; maybe TRBD2 (5 bases). The CDR3 is made up of 13 amino acids. V was clipped by 3 bases and J by 7 bases, with 11 bases between them. In germline, CDR1 is SNHLY, CDR2 FYNNEI. CDR3 in amino acids: CASSDGGLHTQYF. CDR3 bases: TGTGCCAGCAGTGATGGAGGACTGCATACGCAGTATTTT.

This chain links TRBV5-1 with TRBJ2-5, with TRBD1 matching over 10 bases. The CDR3 sequence is 15 residues long. The V segment lost 2 bases and the J segment 2 bases; nucleotides outside the gene matches: 3. Germline CDR1 and CDR2: SGHRS and YFSETQ. In nucleotides, the CDR3 is TGCGCCAGCAGCTTAGGGACAGGGGCACAAGAGACCCAGTACTTC. Its translation: CASSLGTGAQETQYF.

V is TRBV7-2 and J is TRBJ2-1, with 12 bases fitting TRBD2. This CDR3 region has 16 residues. The germline CDR1 and CDR2 sequences are SGHTA and FQGNSA. Losses at the gene ends were 5 bases for V and 7 bases for J; bases not matched to a gene: 9. The CDR3 coding sequence is TGTGCCAGCAGCCCGCGGGGACTAGCGGGTGGGAATGAGCAGTTCTTC. This translates into CASSPRGLAGGNEQFF. The variable domain in full, with the rest retrieved from reference TRBV7-2 and TRBJ2-1, is GAGVSQSPSNKVTEKGKDVELRCDPISGHTALYWYRQSLGQGLEFLIYFQGNSAPDKSGLPSDRFSAERTGGSVSTLTIQRTQQEDSAVYLCASSPRGLAGGNEQFFGPGTRLTVL.

This chain uses TRBV9 with TRBJ1-1, with 11 bases that match TRBD1. Looked up from germline, CDR1 is SGDLS and CDR2 is YYNGEE. CDR3 length: 17 amino acids. V lost 0 bases, J lost 2 bases, and 6 bases stayed unmatched. CDR3 protein: CASSVEDRGRGNTEAFF. In nucleotides, the CDR3 is TGTGCCAGCAGCGTAGAGGACAGGGGGCGCGGAAACACTGAAGCTTTCTTT.

V is TRBV27 and J is TRBJ2-3, with a tentative D call TRBD2 (6 bases). V gave up 5 bases and J gave up 0 bases, with 15 bases separating them. Germline V CDR1 and CDR2: MNHEY, SMNVEV (reference sequence). The CDR3 length is 16 residues. The CDR3 reads CASSTQRAQSTDTQYF. CDR3 nucleotides: TGTGCCAGCAGTACCCAGCGGGCCCAAAGCACAGATACGCAGTATTTT.

This clone was observed once. The chain combines TRBV5-6 with TRBJ1-1, with TRBD1 matching over 10 bases. Germline CDR1 and CDR2: SGHDT and YYEEEE. CDR3 length: 15 amino acids. V shed 3 bases, J shed 3 bases, and the junction held 5 bases outside the gene matches. CDR3 sequence: CASSYPGQGDTEAFF. CDR3 DNA sequence: TGTGCCAGCAGCTACCCCGGACAGGGGGACACTGAAGCTTTCTTT.

The chain uses TRBV27 and TRBJ2-5, with D perhaps matching TRBD2 (6 bases). Looked up from germline, CDR1 is MNHEY and CDR2 is SMNVEV (reference sequence). The CDR3 contains 15 residues. V was clipped by 6 bases and J by 1 base, with 15 bases between them. CDR3 in amino acids: CASRTRMGGQETQYF. Here the CDR3 DNA reads TGTGCCAGCAGGACGAGAATGGGGGGCCAAGAGACCCAGTACTTC.

This chain joins TRBV7-8 and TRBJ1-2, with TRBD1 as a possible D gene (5 bases). The CDR3 is made up of 16 amino acids. V lost 0 bases, J lost 3 bases, and 14 bases lay in between. Per germline, CDR1 SGHVS and CDR2 FQNEAQ. CDR3 nucleotides: TGTGCCAGCAGCTTAGCGGGTGACAGTAGTTACTATGGCTACACCTTC. This codes for CASSLAGDSSYYGYTF.

The chain links TRBV3-1 (or the pseudogene TRBV3-2) to TRBJ1-1; no reliable D call. The CDR3 length is 13 residues. Germline values: CDR1 LGHDT, CDR2 YNNKEL (reference sequence). With 1 base removed from V and 4 bases from J, the gap between germline ends came to 7 bases. The CDR3 here is CASSQATTTEAFF. The DNA of the CDR3 is TGTGCCAGCAGCCAAGCGACTACCACTGAAGCTTTCTTT.

The chain is built from TRBV7-8 and TRBJ1-3; D not certain. This CDR3 contains 14 residues. The ends were cut back, 5 bases at V and 4 bases at J, with 12 bases in the middle. The germline V gene has CDR1 SGHVS and CDR2 FQNEAQ. Here the CDR3 reads CASSPLSGGNTIYF. The CDR3, as DNA: TGTGCCAGCAGCCCTCTCTCCGGGGGAAACACCATATATTTT.

This clone was seen a few times. The V gene is TRBV4-2, the J gene TRBJ2-1; TRBD1 agrees at 7 bases. This CDR3 is built from 18 residues. The junction had 12 bases not matched to a gene; V was cut back by 0 bases and J by 4 bases. Germline V CDR1 and CDR2: LGHNA, YNFKEQ. CDR3 coding DNA: TGTGCCAGCAGCCAAGAGTGGTCAGATAGGGGACAGTACAATGAGCAGTTCTTC. Its translation is CASSQEWSDRGQYNEQFF.

The chain joins TRBV5-1 to TRBJ1-6; weak D call: TRBD1 (5 bases). Germline assignment: CDR1 SGHRS and CDR2 YFSETQ. The CDR3 totals 18 residues. V was clipped by 0 bases and J by 3 bases, with 16 bases between them. The DNA of the CDR3 is TGCGCCAGCAGCTTGGCACCGACAGAGAGAGGCTATAATTCACCCCTCCACTTT. Protein: CASSLAPTERGYNSPLHF.

The CDR3 protein is CASSPQQRGGSTDTQYF. The DNA of the CDR3 is TGTGCCAGCAGCCCCCAACAGCGGGGGGGAAGTACAGATACGCAGTATTTT. This sequence joins TRBV7-3 and TRBJ2-3, with TRBD2 matching over 10 bases. Germline lookup yields CDR1 SGHTA and CDR2 FQGTGA. The CDR3 is made up of 17 amino acids. J was trimmed by 3 bases and V by 5 bases; bases with no gene match: 11.

This rearrangement joins TRBV4-2 to TRBJ2-2; D is uncertain. This CDR3 comprises 13 residues. Trimming left V 4 bases short and J 6 bases short, with 9 bases between. The V gene's germline CDR1 is LGHNA and CDR2 YNFKEQ. CDR3: CASSRGDAGELFF. The CDR3 nucleotides are TGTGCCAGCAGCCGAGGTGACGCCGGGGAGCTGTTTTTT.

V is TRBV4-1 and J is TRBJ2-3; possible D gene TRBD2, 5 bases. Deletions cut 10 bases from V and 2 bases from J, with 19 bases between. The germline V gene encodes CDR1 MGHRA and CDR2 YSYEKL. The CDR3 spans 15 residues. For the CDR3, the DNA is TGCGCCACCCAGCCCGGAGGCGGCCCCACAGATACGCAGTATTTT. As protein: CATQPGGGPTDTQYF.

This chain's CDR3 is CASSELQINEKLFF. The CDR3 DNA reads as TGTGCCAGCAGTGAATTGCAGATTAATGAAAAACTGTTTTTT. This chain connects TRBV6-1 to TRBJ1-4; D gene ambiguous. The CDR3 length is 14 residues. The V gene's germline CDR1 is MNHNS and CDR2 SASEGT. V gave up 2 bases and J gave up 4 bases, with 8 bases separating them.

The chain has TRBV19 and TRBJ2-1, with D possibly matching TRBD2 (6 bases). Trimming pared 4 bases from V and 0 bases from J, leaving 13 bases between. This CDR3 is built from 16 residues. CDR1 LNHDA and CDR2 SQIVND come from the germline V gene (reference sequence). CDR3 sequence (DNA): TGTGCCAGTAGTAGTCTAGCGAGAGGCTCCTACAATGAGCAGTTCTTC. Translation gives CASSSLARGSYNEQFF.

The V call is TRBV19, the J call TRBJ1-5; 8 positions agree with TRBD1. From germline, CDR1 is LNHDA and CDR2 SQIVND (reference sequence). V lost 8 bases to trimming and J lost 2 bases; unmatched junction nucleotides: 8. The CDR3 runs to 15 residues. The CDR3 spells CASAPGGAGNQPQHF. CDR3 sequence (DNA): TGTGCCAGTGCCCCAGGGGGCGCAGGCAATCAGCCCCAGCATTTT.

The J gene is TRBJ2-7, the V gene TRBV18, with 9 nucleotides matching TRBD1. Losses at the gene ends were 1 base for V and 5 bases for J; bases not matched to a gene: 9. Germline lookup yields CDR1 KGHSH and CDR2 LQKENI. CDR3 length equals 16 residues. CDR3 nucleotide sequence: TGTGCCAGCTCACCACTTACGGGACAGGGAGGTGACGAGCAGTACTTC. Protein: CASSPLTGQGGDEQYF.

The gene calls are TRBV2 and TRBJ1-1; no reliable D call. Trimming took 6 bases from V and 1 from J, leaving 12 bases between them. Per the germline V gene, CDR1 is SNHLY and CDR2 is FYNNEI. This CDR3 comprises 14 residues. The CDR3 region is CASRPPGKNTEAFF. DNA for the CDR3: TGTGCCAGCAGACCGCCGGGAAAGAACACTGAAGCTTTCTTT.

This chain connects TRBV29-1 to TRBJ1-1; D not resolved. Germline lookup yields CDR1 SQVTM and CDR2 ANQGSEA. V shed 4 bases and J shed 0 bases, with 9 bases lying between them. CDR3 size: 13 residues. CDR3 bases: TGCAGCGTTGTAGGAGGGTTGAACACTGAAGCTTTCTTT. It translates to CSVVGGLNTEAFF.